This T cell receptor beta chain comes out of a study of shared clonotypes between healthy human individuals. Turning to this clone: The target antigen is unknown.

This CDR3 region has 12 residues. With 4 bases removed from V and 9 bases from J, the gap between germline ends came to 13 bases. Germline V CDR1 and CDR2: MDHEN, SYDVKM. All the donors were Caucasian adults who lived in Nashville, Tennessee. Every subset had its genomic DNA shared out evenly among several immunoSEQ plates. The data were produced by immunoSEQ multiplex PCR, yet TCRdb's version contains in-frame clones alone and is incomplete. The table includes around 510,000 clones, around three quarters detected once. Regarding the study as a whole: Tissue TCR repertoires likely differ from these blood-only repertoires. Clonotype sharing across donors was expected to vary with sequencing depth.

Material: PBMCs. The chain uses TRBV28 and TRBJ2-7; D remains ambiguous. This clonotype was sampled from a woman aged 40 to 55 in good health. Some clones in this sample may be carry-over from other donors' samples. CDR3 protein: CASSSGPKGQYF. Here the CDR3 DNA reads TGTGCCAGCAGTTCAGGACCTAAGGGGCAGTACTTC.